These T cell receptor beta chains were read from a single sample in a study of response to subunit inactivated influenza vaccine. TCRdb re-analysed the RT-PCR reads in MiXCR, keeping a single row per CDR3 protein. The sample yields 450,000 to 600,000 distinct CDR3 sequences, 16% seen once. The material was CD4+ T cells sorted from PBMCs, obtained about 23 months after vaccination. The receptors were gathered from a man between 50 and 69 years old who received an inactivated influenza vaccine. The CDR3 runs from the conserved cysteine through the conserved F or W. A D gene is named only where the DNA matches it firmly. Some rows mark clone size as missing; the rest say once, few, many or name a class of expanded clone.

>NA|TRBJ2-1|TRBD2|TRBV6-2/TRBV6-3
TGTGCCAGCGGGAAAGGGACTAGCGGGACAGGGGAGCAGTTCTTC
CASGKGTSGTGEQFF
>few|TRBJ1-4|NA|TRBV20-1
TGCAGTGCTAGAGACACGAACAACGCTAATGAAAAACTGTTTTTT
CSARDTNNANEKLFF
>NA|TRBJ2-3|TRBD1|TRBV24-1
TGTGCCACCAGAGAGACAGGGGGCACAGATACGCAGTATTTT
CATRETGGTDTQYF
>NA|TRBJ2-3|TRBD2|TRBV20-1
TGCAGTGCTGCCGGGAGGGGGGCCACAGATACGCAGTATTTT
CSAAGRGATDTQYF
>NA|TRBJ2-5|NA|TRBV6-1
TGTGCCAGCAGGGGGGAAACGGAGGCCCAGTACTTC
CASRGETEAQYF
>many|TRBJ1-2|NA|TRBV5-1
TGCGCCAGCAGCTTGGGGCAGACCAAGGGTTGCACCTTC
CASSLGQTKGCTF
>few|TRBJ2-2|TRBD1|TRBV10-3
TGTGCCATCAGTGAGCCGGGACAGGGGGCCGGGGAGCTGTTTTTT
CAISEPGQGAGELFF
>NA|TRBJ1-2|TRBD1|TRBV7-2
TGTGCCAGCAGCTTAGGGGGACAGGGAGGCTATGGCTACACCTTC
CASSLGGQGGYGYTF
>many|TRBJ1-6|NA|TRBV6-5
TGTGCCAGCAGTTACTCCGGTATCTACTCCTATAATTCACCCCTCCACTTT
CASSYSGIYSYNSPLHF
>NA|TRBJ2-7|TRBD2|TRBV5-8
TGTGCCAGCAGCTTGCCGGGAGGCAGGGAGTCCGAGCAGTACTTC
CASSLPGGRESEQYF
>many|TRBJ2-7|NA|TRBV10-3
TGTGCCATCAGACAAGTCACAGGGTACGAGCAGTACTTC
CAIRQVTGYEQYF
>NA|TRBJ2-2|NA|TRBV12-3/TRBV12-4
TGTGCCAGCAGTTGGGTACTAACTGGCGGGGAGCTGTTTTTT
CASSWVLTGGELFF
>many|TRBJ2-1|NA|TRBV15
TGTGCCACCAGCAGTCTGGGGAATGAGCAGTTCTTC
CATSSLGNEQFF
>few|TRBJ2-3|TRBD2|TRBV2
TGTGCCAGCAGCGCTCTGACTAGCGGCACAGATACGCAGTATTTT
CASSALTSGTDTQYF
>few|TRBJ2-5|TRBD1|TRBV27
TGTGCCACCGGGACAGCTATACAAGAGACCCAGTACTTC
CATGTAIQETQYF
>NA|TRBJ2-5|NA|TRBV20-1
TGCAGTGCTAGGATCGGGGTTGGAGAGACCCAGTACTTC
CSARIGVGETQYF
>NA|TRBJ2-3|NA|TRBV11-2
TGTGCCAGCAGCACGGGAGACAGGTTTTCGGGAGATACGCAGTATTTT
CASSTGDRFSGDTQYF
>NA|TRBJ1-5|TRBD1|TRBV20-1
TGCAGTGCTAGGACACAGGGGGCGGGGAGCAATCAGCCCCAGCATTTT
CSARTQGAGSNQPQHF
>few|TRBJ2-2|NA|TRBV12-3/TRBV12-4
TGTGCCAGCAGTTTTCGGCTGCTGGGTTATACCGGGGAGCTGTTTTTT
CASSFRLLGYTGELFF
>NA|TRBJ1-2|NA|TRBV12-3/TRBV12-4
TGTGCCAGCAGTTTAGGGGGTTTCTATGGCTACACCTTC
CASSLGGFYGYTF
>NA|TRBJ2-1|TRBD2|TRBV7-2
TGTGCCAGCAGCTTAATGCGCGGGGGAGAGCAGTTCTTC
CASSLMRGGEQFF
>few|TRBJ2-2|NA|TRBV20-1
TGCAGTGCTAGGCGTATGGGGAGGACTCTGAACACCGGGGAGCTGTTTTTT
CSARRMGRTLNTGELFF
>NA|TRBJ2-5|TRBD2|TRBV6-5
TGTGCCAGCTGTTACACGACTAGCGGGGGCCAAGAGACCCAGTACTTC
CASCYTTSGGQETQYF
>many|TRBJ1-5|TRBD1|TRBV5-1
TGCGCCAGCAGCCCCGGGACAGGGGATAGCAATCAGCCCCAGCATTTT
CASSPGTGDSNQPQHF
>many|TRBJ2-7|NA|TRBV5-1
TGCGCCAGCAGCTTGGATTCAGGTCGGTACGAGCAGTACTTC
CASSLDSGRYEQYF
>few|TRBJ2-7|NA|TRBV4-2
TGTGCCAGCAGCCAAGATGTGACGGGATGGGAGGAGCAGTACTTC
CASSQDVTGWEEQYF
>NA|TRBJ1-6|TRBD1|TRBV4-3
TGCGCCAGCAGCCAAGCCGACAGGGAGATGGTTACCCTCCACTTT
CASSQADREMVTLHF
>many|TRBJ2-7|TRBD2|TRBV20-1
TGCAGTCCTAGCGGGAGTCCCTCCTACGAGCAGTACTTC
CSPSGSPSYEQYF
>NA|TRBJ1-2|NA|TRBV28
TGTGCTTGTAAGTCTGCCGGTAACTATGGCTACACCTTC
CACKSAGNYGYTF
>many|TRBJ2-1|NA|TRBV4-3
TGCGCCAGCAGCCAAGTGGCCCCAAACAATGAGCAGTTCTTC
CASSQVAPNNEQFF
>few|TRBJ1-1|NA|TRBV20-1
TGCAGTGCTAGAGATCGGGTCCGGTGGGACACTGAAGCTTTCTTT
CSARDRVRWDTEAFF
>NA|TRBJ2-1|NA|TRBV18
TGTGCCAGCTCACCGGGGGGCATAACCAATGAGCAGTTCTTC
CASSPGGITNEQFF
>few|TRBJ2-7|NA|TRBV24-1
TGTGCCACCAGTGATTTTGGCAGGACCTTCTTC
CATSDFGRTFF
>few|TRBJ2-3|TRBD1|TRBV6-1
TGTGCCAGCAGGAACCGGGACAGGGCCGTGGATACGCAGTATTTT
CASRNRDRAVDTQYF
>few|TRBJ2-7|TRBD2|TRBV2
TGTGCCAGCACCATGGGACTAGCGGGACCCTACGAGCAGTACTTC
CASTMGLAGPYEQYF
>NA|TRBJ2-1|NA|TRBV20-1
TGCAGTGCAGAACCGGGCCGTAACTGGGATGAGCAGTTCTTC
CSAEPGRNWDEQFF
>NA|TRBJ2-7|TRBD1|TRBV20-1
TGCAGTGCTAGACCGGCCCCGGACAGGGGCGGTGAGCAGTACTTC
CSARPAPDRGGEQYF
>many|TRBJ1-1|NA|TRBV18
TGTGCCAGCTCACCTTTCCCGGAGAACACTGAAGCTTTCTTT
CASSPFPENTEAFF
>few|TRBJ2-3|TRBD1|TRBV10-3
TGTGCCATCAGTTCCGGTGGACAGGGCTTAGATACGCAGTATTTT
CAISSGGQGLDTQYF
>few|TRBJ1-1|TRBD1|TRBV5-5
TGTGCCAGCAGCAATCTACAGGGGAACATGAACACTGAAGCTTTCTTT
CASSNLQGNMNTEAFF
>NA|TRBJ2-7|NA|TRBV18
TGTGCCAGCTCAAGGGACTTCTACGAGCAGTACTTC
CASSRDFYEQYF
>few|TRBJ2-3|NA|TRBV12-3/TRBV12-4
TGTGCCAGCAGCTATCTACTTAGCACAGATACGCAGTATTTT
CASSYLLSTDTQYF
>NA|TRBJ2-2|NA|TRBV7-2
TGTGCCAGCAGCTTATATCCGAGGGGCTCAGCCGGGGAGCTGTTTTTT
CASSLYPRGSAGELFF
>many|TRBJ2-2|TRBD2|TRBV20-1
TGCAGTGCTAGAGATCTCGGGACTAGCGGATACACCGGGGAGCTGTTTTTT
CSARDLGTSGYTGELFF
>few|TRBJ2-7|TRBD2|TRBV20-1
TGCAGTGCTAGAGGACTAGCGGCGTACTACGAGCAGTACTTC
CSARGLAAYYEQYF
>NA|TRBJ2-2|TRBD2|TRBV7-3
TGTGCCAGCAGCTTGAGGACTAGCGGGAGTGTCTCCGGGGAGCTGTTTTTT
CASSLRTSGSVSGELFF
>many|TRBJ2-7|NA|TRBV28
TGTGCCAGCCGGGACGGACAAACCTACGAGCAGTACTTC
CASRDGQTYEQYF
>few|TRBJ1-1|NA|TRBV28
TGTGCCAGCAGTTCCCAGAACACTGAAGCTTTCTTT
CASSSQNTEAFF
>NA|TRBJ2-7|NA|TRBV3-1
TGTGCCAGCAGCCACTCAGGGTCCTACGAGCAGTACTTC
CASSHSGSYEQYF
>NA|TRBJ2-3|NA|TRBV11-3
TGTGCCGGCAGCTTAGTGTACACTGATACGCAGTATTTT
CAGSLVYTDTQYF
>few|TRBJ2-1|TRBD1|TRBV7-9
TGTGCCAGCAGCATAACAGGGGATGAGCAGTTCTTC
CASSITGDEQFF
>few|TRBJ1-1|TRBD1|TRBV7-8
TGTGCCAGCAGCTTAATGGGACAGGGGGCTCGAGCTTTCTTT
CASSLMGQGARAFF
>NA|TRBJ2-2|NA|TRBV3-1
TGTGCCAGCAGGCCAAGACCTGGGGGTCGCTTTGATTCCGGGGAGCTGTTTTTT
CASRPRPGGRFDSGELFF
>few|TRBJ2-7|TRBD2|TRBV12-3/TRBV12-4
TGTGCCAGCAAGACTAGCGGGGGTAACGAGCAGTACTTC
CASKTSGGNEQYF
>NA|TRBJ2-3|NA|TRBV5-1
TGCGCCAGCACCCTGGGAGCGGGAGATACGCAGTATTTT
CASTLGAGDTQYF
>NA|TRBJ2-7|NA|TRBV29-1
TGCAGCGTTGAGCCGGGACAAATATCCTACGAGCAGTACTTC
CSVEPGQISYEQYF
>few|TRBJ2-7|TRBD1|TRBV12-3/TRBV12-4
TGTGCCAGCAGTTTGGCCGGGACAGACACCTACGAGCAGTACTTC
CASSLAGTDTYEQYF
>many|TRBJ1-4|NA|TRBV7-2
TGTGCCAGCAGCTTACGCCGACAGAATGAAAAACTGTTTTTT
CASSLRRQNEKLFF
>NA|TRBJ2-2|TRBD2|TRBV6-1
TGTGCCAGCAGGGACGGACTAGCGGGGCACACCGGGGAGCTGTTTTTT
CASRDGLAGHTGELFF
>NA|TRBJ2-7|TRBD2|TRBV6-2/TRBV6-3
TGTGCCAGCAAGCCGGGACTAGCGGACGAGCAGTACTTC
CASKPGLADEQYF